This TCR delta chain was identified during a study of γδ T cells in repeated Plasmodium falciparum infection. Study details: Timepoints: baseline, immediately before selected infections, and 21 days after every infection.

This clone was seen many times. The mismatch at residue 12 between this DNA's translation and the TCRdb protein of a much larger clone likely reflects a read error; the protein shown is translated from the DNA. TCRdb re-called the multiplex PCR reads via CATT. Altogether over 45,000 delta-chain clones are present, over 1.5% being singletons, with the ten largest covering about 8.6%. Sequenced material: gamma-delta T cells from blood. This TCR was sampled from a pool of human donors (malaria-infected and uninfected, not separated).

CDR3 residues: CALGDHTIFPRSTNTDKLIF. The DNA of the CDR3 is TGTGCTCTTGGGGATCACACAATCTTTCCTCGCTCAACGAACACCGATAAACTCATCTTT. V usage is TRDV1 and J usage is TRDJ1; TRDD2 is a possible D gene (5 bases). Trimming removed 3 bases at V and 0 bases at J, with 26 bases between. The germline gives CDR1 TSWWSYY, CDR2 QGS. The CDR3 covers 20 residues.